This T cell receptor beta chain was found in a study of CD8+ T cells in alopecia areata. This clone was recorded only once. Germline lookup yields CDR1 SNHLY and CDR2 FYNNEI. This CDR3 comprises 14 residues. V lost 5 bases and J 4 bases, leaving 12 bases between the germline ends. Following extraction, RNA underwent reverse transcription to cDNA, which served as the sequencing template. Assay used: immunoSEQ multiplex PCR; TCRdb lists only in-frame clones, some missing. Of 100,000 to 150,000 clones listed, 49% are singletons. The specimen comprised CD8+ T cells sorted from blood, sampled at week 0. This TCR derives from a human donor with alopecia areata. V gene TRBV2 combines with J gene TRBJ1-5; maybe TRBD1 (6 bases). The CDR3 loop is CASSHDRRNQPQHF. In DNA, the CDR3 is TGTGCCAGCAGTCATGACAGGAGGAATCAGCCCCAGCATTTT.